This T cell receptor (beta chain) originates from a study of cytomegalovirus exposure and HLA in healthy donors. The CDR3 covers 13 residues. The germline CDR1 and CDR2 sequences are SGHNT and YENEEA. The V gene lost 2 bases and the J gene lost 6 bases, with 7 bases spanning the gap. Sequencing used immunoSEQ multiplex PCR; TCRdb keeps in-frame clones, though not all of them. Of under 250,000 clones in the sample, about 81% were seen once. The chain recombines TRBV11-3 with TRBJ2-2; possible D gene TRBD2, 5 bases. Sequencing used PBMCs. The source of this sequence is a young woman in good health and CMV-seronegative. The CDR3 protein is CASSLFGAGELFF. CDR3 sequence (DNA): TGTGCCAGCAGCTTATTCGGGGCCGGGGAGCTGTTTTTT.